This T cell receptor beta chain appears in the sequencing data of a study of blood T cells in healthy people across ages. Whole-study findings and limits: It was held that the diversity estimates obtained from one million T cells were underestimates.

The use of a sample-barcoded 5' primer and a J-beta primer mix characterized a second PCR of about 6 to 12 cycles. TCRdb reprocessed the 5' RACE reads via MiXCR and lists one record per CDR3 protein. The table records around 1,600,000 distinct CDR3 sequences, approximately 42% of them present only once. Concerning this clonotype itself: Its antigen is currently unknown.

The V gene's germline CDR1 is LGHNA and CDR2 YSLEER. The trim removed 4 bases at V and 0 bases at J, leaving 2 bases unmatched. The CDR3 consists of 17 residues. Input material: blood. The source is a woman aged 18-29 years in good health. V and J are TRBV4-3 and TRBJ2-2, with 13 bases matching TRBD2. CDR3 nucleotide sequence: TGCGCCAGCAGCCCGACTAGCGGGGGGACGAACACCGGGGAGCTGTTTTTT. It encodes CASSPTSGGTNTGELFF.